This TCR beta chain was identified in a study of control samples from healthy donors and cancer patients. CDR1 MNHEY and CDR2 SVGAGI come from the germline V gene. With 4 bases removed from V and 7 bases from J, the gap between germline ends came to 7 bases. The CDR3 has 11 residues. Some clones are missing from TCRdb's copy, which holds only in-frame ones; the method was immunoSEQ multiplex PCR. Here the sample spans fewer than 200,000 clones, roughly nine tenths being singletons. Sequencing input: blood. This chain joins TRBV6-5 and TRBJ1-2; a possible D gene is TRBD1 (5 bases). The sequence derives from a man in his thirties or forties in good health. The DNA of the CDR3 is TGTGCCAGCAGTTCAGGGTTTGGCTACACCTTC. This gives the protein CASSSGFGYTF.